Sequencing of this T cell receptor beta chain was carried out in a study of blood T cell repertoires in COVID-19. At the level of the study: Sources were T cells, B-cell-depleted T cells, or PBMCs; the material itself was cDNA or gDNA.

In the authors' methods: Amplification from reference gene primers served as the basis for estimated nucleated cell counts. The repertoire was sequenced with immunoSEQ multiplex PCR; TCRdb's copy has only in-frame clones and lacks some. V, J and clone size reflect that table, while D and trimming were determined from the DNA. This table holds around 100,000 clones, around 92% found once. The V and J ends lost 5 bases and 4 bases respectively, with 20 bases between them. CDR1 and CDR2 from the germline V gene are SEHNR and FQNEAQ (reference sequence). The CDR3 extends over 16 amino acids. The TCR comes from a woman aged 60-75 years with acute or convalescent COVID-19. Sequenced input: peripheral blood. The V gene is TRBV7-9, the J gene TRBJ1-1, with TRBD1 as a possible D gene (6 bases). The CDR3 loop is CASSMQGTLTATEAFF. DNA of the CDR3: TGTGCCAGCAGCATGCAGGGGACCTTGACGGCCACTGAAGCTTTCTTT.